The next 27 T cell receptor beta chains were all read from a single sample in a study of patients and donors after allogeneic stem cell transplantation. TCRdb processed the RT-PCR reads anew with MiXCR; each CDR3 protein has one entry. The sample yields around 12,000 distinct CDR3 sequences, approximately 25% seen once. The material sequenced was blood, either unsorted or a sorted T cell fraction (not recorded which). The receptors were sampled from a human donor who was either an allogeneic HSCT recipient or a stem cell or donor lymphocyte infusion donor (not recorded which). It is not recorded whose cells these are; they may come from a transplant donor.

This rearrangement joins TRBV12-3 or TRBV12-4 to TRBJ2-1; 13 bases are shared with TRBD2. V lost 5 bases to trimming and J lost 9 bases; unmatched junction nucleotides: 10. The CDR3 contains 16 residues. CDR3 loop: CASSLLLAGGPGEQFF. Written as DNA, the CDR3 is TGTGCCAGCAGTCTCCTACTAGCGGGAGGGCCCGGTGAGCAGTTCTTC.

This clonotype was seen at least ten times. The chain joins TRBV29-1 to TRBJ1-2, with D unclear. The CDR3 loop spans 9 amino acids. CDR1 and CDR2 (germline): SQVTM, ANQGSEA. Trimming took off 4 bases at V and 8 bases at J, with 5 bases between the two ends. This CDR3 reads CSVAPGYTF. The CDR3 region has the DNA TGCAGCGTTGCCCCAGGCTACACCTTC.

This clonotype was found once. V usage is TRBV7-8 and J usage is TRBJ2-3, with a weak D call TRBD2 (6 bases). Trimming cost V 0 bases and J 8 bases, with 9 bases left between them. Germline V lookup: CDR1 SGHVS, CDR2 FQNEAQ. The CDR3 consists of 13 residues. The CDR3 DNA reads TGTGCCAGCAGCTTAGCCCAGGGAGGTACGCAGTATTTT. Translated, it gives CASSLAQGGTQYF.

V usage is TRBV15 and J usage is TRBJ1-5; perhaps TRBD1 as D (5 bases). The CDR3 runs 18 residues. Germline V gene lookup returns CDR1 LNHNV and CDR2 YYDKDF (reference sequence). Trimming removed 0 bases from V and 0 bases from J, with 15 bases in between. This chain's CDR3 is CATSRDPQGFYSNQPQHF. The CDR3 DNA reads TGTGCCACCAGCAGAGATCCGCAGGGATTCTATAGCAATCAGCCCCAGCATTTT.

Many counts were recorded for this clonotype. The V gene is TRBV12-3 or TRBV12-4, the J gene TRBJ1-6; tentatively, D is TRBD1 (5 bases). CDR3 length: 16 residues. Trimming left V 3 bases short and J 7 bases short, with 16 bases between. The CDR3 is CASSFVLGVGNSPLHF. The CDR3 bases are TGTGCCAGCAGTTTCGTCTTAGGGGTGGGAAATTCACCCCTCCACTTT.

This chain uses TRBV12-3 or TRBV12-4 with TRBJ2-1; D ambiguous. Trimming shortened V by 3 bases and J by 10 bases, and 10 bases separated the two germline ends. The CDR3 sequence is 12 residues long. Written as DNA, the CDR3 is TGTGCCAGCAGTTTTTACTCCCAAGAGCAGTTCTTC. Translating it yields CASSFYSQEQFF.

The J gene is TRBJ2-6, the V gene TRBV12-3 or TRBV12-4, with D uncertain. Deletions cut 6 bases from V and 0 bases from J, with 3 bases between. The CDR3 has 13 residues. The CDR3 nucleotides are TGTGCCAGCAGAAACTCTGGGGCCAACGTCCTGACTTTC. This translates into CASRNSGANVLTF.

This clonotype was observed a handful of times. The genes are TRBV28 and TRBJ2-5; unclear D gene. V was shortened by 8 bases and J by 1 base, with 2 bases between the two germline ends. This CDR3 is 10 amino acids long. Germline CDR1 MDHEN, CDR2 SYDVKM. This CDR3 is CASGQETQYF. The CDR3 region has the DNA TGTGCCAGCGGCCAAGAGACCCAGTACTTC.

This clonotype was seen once. The V and J genes are TRBV20-1 and TRBJ2-1; D gene unclear. The V gene lost 5 bases and the J gene lost 9 bases, with 23 bases spanning the gap. The CDR3 is 15 amino acids. CDR1 is DFQATT, CDR2 SNEGSKA, per germline (reference sequence). The CDR3 sequence is CSALFPGPTWGEQFF. CDR3 bases: TGCAGTGCTCTTTTCCCCGGGCCAACGTGGGGTGAGCAGTTCTTC.

This clonotype was found a few times. The chain uses TRBV29-1 and TRBJ1-2; D gene ambiguous. The CDR3 runs 12 residues. Trimming removed 1 base from V and 7 bases from J, with 10 bases in between. Germline values: CDR1 SQVTM, CDR2 ANQGSEA. The CDR3 DNA follows: TGCAGCGTTGAAGTCCCAGGAGGTGGCTACACCTTC. It translates to CSVEVPGGGYTF.

The chain carries TRBV12-3 or TRBV12-4 and TRBJ2-3, with D possibly TRBD2 on 6 matching bases. With 3 bases removed from V and 4 bases from J, the gap between germline ends came to 11 bases. The CDR3 loop spans 14 amino acids. CDR3 DNA: TGTGCCAGCAGTTTTGGGTGGGAGGCAGATACGCAGTATTTT. It is translated as CASSFGWEADTQYF.

This clonotype was observed a handful of times. The V call is TRBV6-1, the J call TRBJ1-5; D is unresolved. The V gene lost 3 bases and the J gene lost 3 bases, with 6 bases spanning the gap. Germline V gene sequence: CDR1 MNHNS, CDR2 SASEGT. This CDR3 has 13 amino acids. The CDR3 nucleotides read TGTGCCAGCAGTGAGAGGCACAATCAGCCCCAGCATTTT. Translation: CASSERHNQPQHF.

The V call is TRBV27, the J call TRBJ2-2, with D unresolved. There are 16 residues in the CDR3. The germline gives CDR1 MNHEY, CDR2 SMNVEV (reference sequence). The ends were cut back, 2 bases at V and 2 bases at J, with 12 bases in the middle. DNA of the CDR3: TGTGCCAGCAGTTTAGTAGGTGTTGCCAACACCGGGGAGCTGTTTTTT. Its translation: CASSLVGVANTGELFF.

This clonotype was seen a handful of times. This rearrangement joins TRBV7-6 to TRBJ2-7; D might be TRBD1 or TRBD2, each matching 5 bases. In germline, CDR1 is SGHVS, CDR2 FNYEAQ. The CDR3 has 14 residues. Trimming pared 3 bases from V and 7 bases from J, leaving 16 bases between. CDR3 loop: CASSFPGPLSEQYF. The CDR3 DNA reads as TGTGCCAGCAGCTTTCCGGGACCTCTTTCGGAGCAGTACTTC.

This clonotype has just a few counts. The V gene is TRBV12-3 or TRBV12-4, the J gene TRBJ2-5; D is undetermined. The V and J ends lost 0 bases and 4 bases respectively, with 3 bases between them. This CDR3 spans 12 amino acids. The CDR3 nucleotides are TGTGCCAGCAGTTTAGCCCTAGAGACCCAGTACTTC. Protein: CASSLALETQYF.

The genes are TRBV5-1 and TRBJ2-1, with TRBD1 identical over 8 bases. The CDR3 contains 16 residues. The germline CDR1 and CDR2 sequences are SGHRS and YFSETQ. With 2 bases clipped from V and 4 bases from J, the junction kept 8 bases outside the gene matches. The CDR3 region has the DNA TGCGCCAGCAGCTTCCGAGGGGGACAGGCTTACAATGAGCAGTTCTTC. Amino acids: CASSFRGGQAYNEQFF.

The rearrangement joins TRBV12-3 or TRBV12-4 to TRBJ1-3; D might be TRBD1 (6 bases). This CDR3 comprises 14 residues. Deletions cut 3 bases from V and 6 bases from J, with 12 bases between. The CDR3, as DNA: TGTGCCAGCAGTTTCCCTACAGGGACAAACACCATATATTTT. This translates into CASSFPTGTNTIYF.

V is TRBV6-6 and J is TRBJ1-1; possible D gene TRBD1, 6 bases. Trimming removed 6 bases at V and 7 bases at J, with 15 bases between. Germline V CDR1 and CDR2: MNHNY, SVGAGI (reference sequence). The CDR3 is 13 amino acids. CDR3 nucleotides: TGTGCCAGCAGCCAACAGGGTTCGGGTGAAGCTTTCTTT. It codes for CASSQQGSGEAFF.

The V gene is TRBV2, the J gene TRBJ1-5; 9 bases align to TRBD1. The CDR3 extends over 15 amino acids. Germline V gene data show CDR1 as SNHLY and CDR2 as FYNNEI. The V gene end was trimmed by 1 base and the J gene end by 4 bases; junction bases not matched to a gene: 2. The chain's CDR3 is CASSEGDRGNQPQHF. CDR3 nucleotide sequence: TGTGCCAGCAGTGAAGGAGACAGGGGGAATCAGCCCCAGCATTTT.

This clonotype has more than one count but fewer than ten. This chain joins TRBV29-1 and TRBJ1-1, with TRBD1 matching over 7 bases. Germline V gene lookup returns CDR1 SQVTM and CDR2 ANQGSEA. V lost 6 bases, J lost 0 bases, and 4 bases stayed unmatched. The length of the CDR3 is 13 residues. CDR3 in amino acids: CSVETGLNTEAFF. CDR3 coding DNA: TGCAGCGTGGAGACAGGGTTGAACACTGAAGCTTTCTTT.

This clonotype has a handful of counts. This chain connects TRBV12-3 or TRBV12-4 to TRBJ2-2; a weak D match, TRBD2 (6 bases). The CDR3 totals 13 residues. Trimming stripped 6 bases from V and 5 bases from J, with 10 bases between. CDR3 in DNA: TGTGCCAGCAGCCTAGGGAGGACCGGGGAGCTGTTTTTT. Translating gives CASSLGRTGELFF.

The chain couples TRBV5-4 to TRBJ1-1; 9 positions agree with TRBD1. V trimming: 4 bases; J trimming: 1 base; junction bases outside the gene matches: 8. CDR3 length equals 16 residues. The germline CDR1 and CDR2 sequences are SGHNT and YYREEE (reference sequence). Written as DNA, the CDR3 is TGTGCCAGCAGCCCCCGACAGGGGGTGAGGAACACTGAAGCTTTCTTT. This sequence encodes CASSPRQGVRNTEAFF.

The chain carries TRBV14 and TRBJ2-1; D unresolved. The V end was cut by 1 base, the J end by 9 bases, with 10 bases between. The CDR3 has 13 residues. Germline V CDR1 and CDR2: SGHDN, FVKESK. The CDR3 region is CASSQGLGREQFF. CDR3 DNA sequence: TGTGCCAGCAGCCAAGGATTGGGCCGTGAGCAGTTCTTC.

This clonotype has a handful of counts. The V call is TRBV4-2, the J call TRBJ1-4; weak D call: TRBD1 (6 bases). V shed 3 bases and J shed 0 bases, with 11 bases lying between them. CDR3 length: 16 amino acids. The germline gives CDR1 LGHNA, CDR2 YNFKEQ. In DNA, the CDR3 is TGTGCCAGCAGCCACCAACAGGGCGCAACTAATGAAAAACTGTTTTTT. This encodes CASSHQQGATNEKLFF.

This sequence joins TRBV2 and TRBJ1-5; tentatively, D is TRBD1 (5 bases). The length of the CDR3 is 14 residues. Germline-derived CDR1 and CDR2 are SNHLY and FYNNEI. The V end lost 5 bases, the J end lost 2 bases, and 10 bases lay between the germline ends. CDR3: CASSRDRGNQPQHF. Here the CDR3 DNA reads TGTGCCAGCAGTCGGGACCGGGGCAATCAGCCCCAGCATTTT.

CDR3 bases: TGTGCCACCAGTGATGGGTTGGACTTCTACGAGCAGTACTTC. It is translated as CATSDGLDFYEQYF. The V gene is TRBV24-1, the J gene TRBJ2-7, with D perhaps TRBD2 (5 bases). V lost 3 bases and J lost 3, with 11 bases in between. The CDR3 contains 14 residues. Germline lookup yields CDR1 KGHDR and CDR2 SFDVKD.

This clonotype was seen only a few times. V is TRBV29-1 and J is TRBJ2-5; 7 bases fit TRBD1. Germline trimming cut 4 bases from V and 5 bases from J; bases unmatched to any gene: 4. Germline V gene data show CDR1 as SQVTM and CDR2 as ANQGSEA. This CDR3 is 12 amino acids long. The CDR3 spells CSVGQGGETQYF. CDR3 sequence (DNA): TGCAGCGTTGGACAGGGTGGGGAGACCCAGTACTTC. Full variable domain (rest looked up from reference TRBV29-1 and TRBJ2-5): SAVISQKPSRDICQRGTSLTIQCQVDSQVTMMFWYRQQPGQSLTLIATANQGSEATYESGFVIDKFPISRPNLTFSTLTVSNMSPEDSSIYLCSVGQGGETQYFGPGTRLLVL.